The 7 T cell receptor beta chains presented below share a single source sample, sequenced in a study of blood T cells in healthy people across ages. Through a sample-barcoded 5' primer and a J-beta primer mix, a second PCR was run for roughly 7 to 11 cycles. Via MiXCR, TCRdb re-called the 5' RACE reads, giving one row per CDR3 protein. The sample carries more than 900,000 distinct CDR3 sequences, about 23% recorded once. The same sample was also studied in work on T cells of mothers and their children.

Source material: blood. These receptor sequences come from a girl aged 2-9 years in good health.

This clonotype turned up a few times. CDR3 sequence (DNA): TGTGCCAGCAGTTCTGTTGCCGCCGCCAAAAACATTCAGTACTTC. This codes for CASSSVAAAKNIQYF. The rearrangement links TRBV28 to TRBJ2-4; D not resolved. The V end was cut by 4 bases, the J end by 1 base, with 11 bases between. The CDR3 has 15 amino acids. Germline CDR1 MDHEN, CDR2 SYDVKM.

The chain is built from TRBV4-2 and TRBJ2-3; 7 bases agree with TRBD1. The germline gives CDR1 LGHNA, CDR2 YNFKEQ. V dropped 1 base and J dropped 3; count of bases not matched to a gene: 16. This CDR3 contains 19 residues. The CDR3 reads CASSQGQGVRWILTDTQYF. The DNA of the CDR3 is TGTGCCAGCAGCCAAGGACAGGGTGTGAGATGGATATTGACAGATACGCAGTATTTT.

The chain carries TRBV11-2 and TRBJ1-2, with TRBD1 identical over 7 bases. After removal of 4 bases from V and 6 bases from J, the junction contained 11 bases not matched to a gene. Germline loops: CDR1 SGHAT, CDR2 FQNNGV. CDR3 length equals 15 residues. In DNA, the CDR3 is TGTGCCAGCAGCTCGACGCTAAGCAGGGGGGATGGCTACACCTTC. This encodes CASSSTLSRGDGYTF.

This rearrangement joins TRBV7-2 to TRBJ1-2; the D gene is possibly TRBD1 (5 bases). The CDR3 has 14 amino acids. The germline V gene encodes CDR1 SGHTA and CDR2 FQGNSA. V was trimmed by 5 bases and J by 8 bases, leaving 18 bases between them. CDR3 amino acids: CASSLSRGGSGYTF. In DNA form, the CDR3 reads TGTGCCAGCAGCCTCTCGCGGGGGGGAAGCGGCTACACCTTC. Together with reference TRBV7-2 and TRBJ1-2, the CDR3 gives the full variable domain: GAGVSQSPSNKVTEKGKDVELRCDPISGHTALYWYRQSLGQGLEFLIYFQGNSAPDKSGLPSDRFSAERTGGSVSTLTIQRTQQEDSAVYLCASSLSRGGSGYTFGSGTRLTVV.

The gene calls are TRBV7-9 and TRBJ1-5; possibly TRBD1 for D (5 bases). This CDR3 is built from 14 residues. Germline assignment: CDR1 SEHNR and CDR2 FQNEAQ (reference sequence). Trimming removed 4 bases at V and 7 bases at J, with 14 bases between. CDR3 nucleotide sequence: TGTGCCAGCAGCTACGGGGGGGTTGACCAGCCCCAGCATTTT. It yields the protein CASSYGGVDQPQHF.

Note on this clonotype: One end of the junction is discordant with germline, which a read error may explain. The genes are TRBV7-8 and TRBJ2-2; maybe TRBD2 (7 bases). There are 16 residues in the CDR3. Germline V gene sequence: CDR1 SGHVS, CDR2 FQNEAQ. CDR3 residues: CASSLAAGANPGELFF. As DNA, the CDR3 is TGTGCCAGCAGCTTAGCGGCGGGGGCGAACCCCGGGGAGCTGTTTTTT. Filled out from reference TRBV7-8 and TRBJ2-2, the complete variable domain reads GAGVSQSPRYKVAKRGQDVALRCDPISGHVSLFWYQQALGQGPEFLTYFQNEAQLDKSGLPSDRFFAERPEGSVSTLKIQRTQQEDSAVYLCASSLAAGANPGELFFGEGSRLTVL.

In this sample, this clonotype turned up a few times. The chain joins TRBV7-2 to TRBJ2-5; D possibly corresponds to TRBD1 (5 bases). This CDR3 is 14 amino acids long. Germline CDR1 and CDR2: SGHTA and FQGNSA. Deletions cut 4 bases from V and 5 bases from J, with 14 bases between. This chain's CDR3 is CASSYRAGLETQYF. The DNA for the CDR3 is TGTGCCAGCAGCTATAGAGCAGGGCTGGAGACCCAGTACTTC.